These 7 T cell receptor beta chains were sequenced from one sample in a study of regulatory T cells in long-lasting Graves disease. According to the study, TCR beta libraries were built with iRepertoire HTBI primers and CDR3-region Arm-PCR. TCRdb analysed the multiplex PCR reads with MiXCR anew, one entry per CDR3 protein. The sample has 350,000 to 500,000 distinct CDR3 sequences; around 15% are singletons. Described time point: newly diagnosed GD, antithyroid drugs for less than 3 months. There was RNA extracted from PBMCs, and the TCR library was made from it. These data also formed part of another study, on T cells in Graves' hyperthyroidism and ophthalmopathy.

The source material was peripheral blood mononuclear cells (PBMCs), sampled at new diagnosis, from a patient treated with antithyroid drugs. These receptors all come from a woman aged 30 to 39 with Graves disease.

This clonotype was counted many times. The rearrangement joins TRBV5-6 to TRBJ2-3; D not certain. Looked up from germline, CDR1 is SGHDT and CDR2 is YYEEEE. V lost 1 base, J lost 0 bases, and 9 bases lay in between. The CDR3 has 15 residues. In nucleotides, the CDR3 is TGTGCCAGCAGCTTGTATCTCGCTAGCACAGATACGCAGTATTTT. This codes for CASSLYLASTDTQYF.

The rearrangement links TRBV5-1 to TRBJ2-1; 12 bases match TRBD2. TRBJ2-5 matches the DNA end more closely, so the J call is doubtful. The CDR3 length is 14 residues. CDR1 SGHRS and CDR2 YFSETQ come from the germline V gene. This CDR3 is CASSSGLAGKTQYF. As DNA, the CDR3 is TGCGCCAGCAGCTCCGGACTAGCGGGAAAGACCCAGTACTTC.

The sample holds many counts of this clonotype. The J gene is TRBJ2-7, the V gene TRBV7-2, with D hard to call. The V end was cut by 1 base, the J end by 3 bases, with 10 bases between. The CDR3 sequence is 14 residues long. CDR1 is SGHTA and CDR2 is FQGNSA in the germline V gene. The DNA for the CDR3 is TGTGCCAGCAGCTTAGGGAAGGGCCTCTACGAGCAGTACTTC. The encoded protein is CASSLGKGLYEQYF.

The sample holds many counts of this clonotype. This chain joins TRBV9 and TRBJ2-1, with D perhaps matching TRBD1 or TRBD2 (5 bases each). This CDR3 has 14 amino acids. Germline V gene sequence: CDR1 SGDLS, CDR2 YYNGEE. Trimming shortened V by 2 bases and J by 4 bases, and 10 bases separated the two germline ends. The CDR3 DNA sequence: TGTGCCAGCAGCGTCGAGGGGCATTACAATGAGCAGTTCTTC. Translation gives CASSVEGHYNEQFF. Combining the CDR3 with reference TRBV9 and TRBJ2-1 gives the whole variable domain DSGVTQTPKHLITATGQRVTLRCSPRSGDLSVYWYQQSLDQGLQFLIQYYNGEERAKGNILERFSAQQFPDLHSELNLSSLELGDSALYFCASSVEGHYNEQFFGPGTRLTVL.

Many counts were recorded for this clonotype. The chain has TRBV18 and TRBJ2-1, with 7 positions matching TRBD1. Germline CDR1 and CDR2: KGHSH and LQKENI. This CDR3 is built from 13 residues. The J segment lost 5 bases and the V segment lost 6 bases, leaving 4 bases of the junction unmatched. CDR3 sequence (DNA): TGTGCCAGCTCCCGTGACAGGGACAATGAGCAGTTCTTC. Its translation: CASSRDRDNEQFF.

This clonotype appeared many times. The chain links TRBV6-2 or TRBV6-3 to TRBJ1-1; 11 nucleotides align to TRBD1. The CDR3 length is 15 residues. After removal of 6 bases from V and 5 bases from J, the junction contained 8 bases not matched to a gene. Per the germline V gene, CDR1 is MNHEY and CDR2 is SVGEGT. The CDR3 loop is CASRGQGARQTEAFF. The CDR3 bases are TGTGCCAGCAGAGGACAGGGGGCACGTCAAACTGAAGCTTTCTTT.

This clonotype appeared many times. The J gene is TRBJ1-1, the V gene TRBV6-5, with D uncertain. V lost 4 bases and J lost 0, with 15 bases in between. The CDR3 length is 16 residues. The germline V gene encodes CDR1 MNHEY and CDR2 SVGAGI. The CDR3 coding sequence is TGTGCCAGCAGTTTTACCTTGGACGGACTGAACACTGAAGCTTTCTTT. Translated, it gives CASSFTLDGLNTEAFF.